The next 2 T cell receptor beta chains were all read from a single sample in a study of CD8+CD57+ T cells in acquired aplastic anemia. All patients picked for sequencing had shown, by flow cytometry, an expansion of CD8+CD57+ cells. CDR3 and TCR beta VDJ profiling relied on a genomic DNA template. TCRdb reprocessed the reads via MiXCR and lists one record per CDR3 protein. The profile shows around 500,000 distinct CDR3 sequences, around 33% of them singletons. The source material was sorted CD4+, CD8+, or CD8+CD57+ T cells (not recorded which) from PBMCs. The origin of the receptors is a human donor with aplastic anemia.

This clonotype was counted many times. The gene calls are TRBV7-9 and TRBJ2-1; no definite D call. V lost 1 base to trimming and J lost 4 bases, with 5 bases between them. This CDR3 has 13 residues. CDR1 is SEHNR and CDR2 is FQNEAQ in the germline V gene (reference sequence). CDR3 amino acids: CASSLGRYNEQFF. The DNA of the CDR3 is TGTGCCAGCAGCTTAGGAAGGTACAATGAGCAGTTCTTC.

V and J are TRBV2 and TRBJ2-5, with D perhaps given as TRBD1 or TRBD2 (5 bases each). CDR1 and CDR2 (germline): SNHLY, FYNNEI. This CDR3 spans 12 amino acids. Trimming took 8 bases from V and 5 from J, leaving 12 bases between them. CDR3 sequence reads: CASRDSGETQYF. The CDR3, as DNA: TGTGCCAGCCGCGACAGCGGCGAGACCCAGTACTTC.